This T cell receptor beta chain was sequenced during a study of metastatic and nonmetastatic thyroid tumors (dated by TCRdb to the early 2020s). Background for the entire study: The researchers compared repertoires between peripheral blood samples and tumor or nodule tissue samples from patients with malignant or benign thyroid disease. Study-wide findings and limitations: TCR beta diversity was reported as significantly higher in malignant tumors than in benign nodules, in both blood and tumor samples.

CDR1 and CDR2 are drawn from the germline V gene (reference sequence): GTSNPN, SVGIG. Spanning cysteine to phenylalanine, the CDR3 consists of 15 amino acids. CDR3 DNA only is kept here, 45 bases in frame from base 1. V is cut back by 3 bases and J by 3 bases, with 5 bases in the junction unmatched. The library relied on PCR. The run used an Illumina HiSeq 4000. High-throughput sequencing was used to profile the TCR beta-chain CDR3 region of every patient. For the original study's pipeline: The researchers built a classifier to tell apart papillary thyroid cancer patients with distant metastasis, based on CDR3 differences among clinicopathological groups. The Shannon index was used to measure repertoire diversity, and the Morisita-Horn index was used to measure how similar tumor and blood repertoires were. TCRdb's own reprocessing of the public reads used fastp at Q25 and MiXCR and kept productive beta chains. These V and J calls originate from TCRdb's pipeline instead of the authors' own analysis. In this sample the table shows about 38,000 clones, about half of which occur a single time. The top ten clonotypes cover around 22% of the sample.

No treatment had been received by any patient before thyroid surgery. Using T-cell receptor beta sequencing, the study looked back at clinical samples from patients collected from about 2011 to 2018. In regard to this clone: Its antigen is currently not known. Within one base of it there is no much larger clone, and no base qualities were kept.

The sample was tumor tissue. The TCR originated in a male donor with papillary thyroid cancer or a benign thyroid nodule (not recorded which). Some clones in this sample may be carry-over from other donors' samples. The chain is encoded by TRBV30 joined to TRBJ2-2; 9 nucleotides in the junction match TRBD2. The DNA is TGTGCCTGGAGCCCGGGCGGGAGGGACACCGGGGAGCTGTTTTTT. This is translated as CAWSPGGRDTGELFF.